Below, 13 T cell receptor beta chains from the same sample are listed, as sequenced in a study of blood T cell repertoires in COVID-19. Only in-frame clones appear in the TCRdb table, and some are missing; sequencing was by immunoSEQ multiplex PCR. Among about 170,000 clones listed, approximately 90% were seen once. The specimen sequenced was peripheral blood. These receptors originate from a woman of 80 years or more in a cohort sampled during active or convalescent COVID-19.

The sample holds many counts of this clone. The chain employs TRBV18 and TRBJ1-2; 7 bases are shared with TRBD1. The J segment lost 6 bases and the V segment lost 3 bases, leaving 19 bases of the junction unmatched. This CDR3 spans 18 amino acids. Germline CDR1 reads KGHSH; CDR2 reads LQKENI. The CDR3 is CASSPSDRVPLYSDGYTF. CDR3 coding DNA: TGTGCCAGCTCACCTAGCGACAGGGTCCCTTTGTATTCGGATGGCTACACCTTC.

This clone was counted ten times or more. V gene TRBV7-8 combines with J gene TRBJ2-5; a possible D gene is TRBD1 (5 bases). This CDR3 region has 15 residues. V lost 1 base, J lost 5 bases, and 14 bases lay in between. Germline CDR1 is SGHVS and CDR2 is FQNEAQ. As DNA, the CDR3 is TGTGCCAGCAGCTTAGGTCAGGGTCATTGGGAGACCCAGTACTTC. Protein: CASSLGQGHWETQYF.

V usage is TRBV2 and J usage is TRBJ1-4, with D tentatively TRBD1 (5 bases). The CDR3 sequence is 15 residues long. Germline V CDR1 and CDR2: SNHLY, FYNNEI. With 10 bases removed from V and 1 base from J, the gap between germline ends came to 16 bases. As DNA, the CDR3 is TGTGCCACTGGGGCCCGGAGGGTAACTAATGAAAAACTGTTTTTT. It codes for CATGARRVTNEKLFF.

The chain employs TRBV5-4 and TRBJ1-2, with TRBD1 matching 7 bases. The CDR3 is made up of 13 amino acids. From germline, CDR1 is SGHNT and CDR2 YYREEE (reference sequence). V was clipped by 1 base and J by 6 bases; unmatched bases: 3. The CDR3 reads CASSLYRGHGYTF. The CDR3 coding sequence is TGTGCCAGCAGCTTGTACAGGGGTCATGGCTACACCTTC.

This chain connects TRBV27 to TRBJ1-2; D perhaps matches TRBD1 (5 bases). The germline V and J ends were trimmed by 5 bases and 2 bases, with 12 bases remaining between them. The CDR3 covers 14 residues. Germline V CDR1 and CDR2: MNHEY, SMNVEV (reference sequence). CDR3 sequence: CASSPLDKNYGYTF. In nucleotides, the CDR3 is TGTGCCAGCAGTCCCCTGGACAAAAACTATGGCTACACCTTC.

The chain employs TRBV15 and TRBJ1-6; 9 bases align to TRBD1. The CDR3 length is 16 residues. CDR1 is LNHNV, CDR2 YYDKDF, per germline (reference sequence). With 3 bases clipped from V and 5 bases from J, the junction kept 5 bases outside the gene matches. DNA for the CDR3: TGTGCCACCAGCAGGGGGACAGGGACCAATAATTCACCCCTCCACTTT. This encodes CATSRGTGTNNSPLHF.

The CDR3 DNA is TGTGCCAGCTCACCACCGTCGAACAGGGGCCTCGGCTACACCTTC. Encoded protein: CASSPPSNRGLGYTF. This chain connects TRBV18 to TRBJ1-2, with 7 bases that match TRBD1. Germline lookup yields CDR1 KGHSH and CDR2 LQKENI. V shed 0 bases, J shed 8 bases, and the junction held 9 bases outside the gene matches. This CDR3 is 15 amino acids long.

The chain couples TRBV19 to TRBJ1-2; TRBD1 agrees at 9 bases. The J segment lost 1 base and the V segment lost 5 bases, leaving 11 bases of the junction unmatched. This CDR3 region has 17 residues. The germline V gene has CDR1 LNHDA and CDR2 SQIVND (reference sequence). CDR3 bases: TGTGCCAGTAGTCCCTCCGGGACAGGGAATGGTAACTATGGCTACACCTTC. This sequence encodes CASSPSGTGNGNYGYTF.

The V gene is TRBV7-9, the J gene TRBJ1-6, with D possibly being TRBD1 (6 bases). The CDR3 loop spans 17 amino acids. V lost 6 bases and J lost 0, with 15 bases in between. Per germline, CDR1 SEHNR and CDR2 FQNEAQ (reference sequence). This CDR3 reads CASRYTGPSSYNSPLHF. CDR3 in DNA: TGTGCCAGCAGGTATACAGGGCCGAGCTCCTATAATTCACCCCTCCACTTT.

The chain uses TRBV2 and TRBJ1-5; TRBD1 aligns across 8 bases. This CDR3 spans 15 amino acids. With V trimmed by 6 bases and J by 6 bases, 10 bases remained unmatched. Germline V gene lookup returns CDR1 SNHLY and CDR2 FYNNEI. CDR3: CASSFRGPPSQPQHF. The CDR3 DNA follows: TGTGCCAGCAGCTTCAGGGGGCCCCCCTCTCAGCCCCAGCATTTT.

This clone was seen just once. One end of the junction is discordant with germline, which a read error may explain. This chain links TRBV4-1 with TRBJ2-2, with TRBD2 matching over 10 bases. Per the germline V gene, CDR1 is MGHRA and CDR2 is YSYEKL. This CDR3 is built from 17 residues. CDR3 region: CPSSQRGGARGTGELFF. DNA of the CDR3: TGCCCCAGCAGCCAGCGGGGGGGGGCGCGTGGCACCGGGGAGCTGTTTTTT.

This clone was observed at least ten times. J is TRBJ1-3 and V is TRBV28; the D gene is possibly TRBD1 (5 bases). V was shortened by 5 bases and J by 0 bases, with 11 bases between the two germline ends. Germline V gives CDR1 MDHEN, CDR2 SYDVKM. The length of the CDR3 is 15 residues. CDR3 bases: TGTGCCAGCAGTATGGGACTCAACTCTGGAAACACCATATATTTT. As protein: CASSMGLNSGNTIYF.

This chain connects TRBV29-1 to TRBJ1-2; D is perhaps TRBD1 (5 bases). The ends were cut back, 7 bases at V and 5 bases at J, with 29 bases in the middle. The CDR3 covers 17 residues. CDR1 is SQVTM and CDR2 is ANQGSEA in the germline V gene. CDR3 DNA sequence: TGCAGCGCCCGACCTCTACCGGGACTTACAACCTCGTATGGCTACACCTTC. Amino acids: CSARPLPGLTTSYGYTF.